This T cell receptor (beta chain) was profiled in a study of T cell repertoires in cytomegalovirus infection. Turning to the study itself: Both a matching HLA type and CMV infection were indicated by public TCR beta signatures.

Germline CDR1 KGHSH, CDR2 LQKENI. This CDR3 has 16 amino acids. V lost 3 bases and J lost 2, with 13 bases in between. As to this clonotype: Its antigen remains unidentified.

MiXCR, applied by TCRdb to the reads, yields one record per CDR3 protein. The table shows about 920,000 distinct CDR3 sequences, with less than 40% occurring only once. This specimen consisted of cultured CD8+ T cells from PBMCs, obtained from culture after CMV antigen stimulation. V and J are TRBV18 and TRBJ2-2; D assignment may be TRBD1 or TRBD2 (5 bases each). The clonotype comes from a human donor in good health (CMV status not recorded). Some clones in this sample may be carry-over from other donors' samples. This chain's CDR3 is CASSPGERPNTGELFF. CDR3 sequence (DNA): TGTGCCAGCTCACCGGGGGAGCGGCCAAACACCGGGGAGCTGTTTTTT.